This paragraph reports one T cell receptor (beta chain). The sample holds other DNA sequences that translate to the same CDR3. The protocol was immunoSEQ multiplex PCR, while the TCRdb copy is restricted to in-frame clones and leaves out a portion. The sample has roughly 120,000 clones; roughly 90% are singletons. The data were taken from a study of PD-1 blockade in mismatch repair-deficient tumors. The CDR3 spans 14 residues. Trimming left V 1 base short and J 6 bases short, with 10 bases between. Germline V CDR1 and CDR2: SEHNR, FQNEAQ (reference sequence). The sample in question was peripheral blood, obtained almost 74 weeks after starting pembrolizumab. This receptor was identified in an adult with mismatch repair-deficient cancer. The V call is TRBV7-9, the J call TRBJ2-1; possibly TRBD2 for D (6 bases). The CDR3 bases are TGTGCCAGCAGCTTAGGGGGGGTTCTCAATGAGCAGTTCTTC. Its translation: CASSLGGVLNEQFF. The full variable domain, its missing parts supplied by reference TRBV7-9 and TRBJ2-1, is DTGVSQNPRHKITKRGQNVTFRCDPISEHNRLYWYRQTLGQGPEFLTYFQNEAQLEKSRLLSDRFSAERPKGSFSTLEIQRTEQGDSAMYLCASSLGGVLNEQFFGPGTRLTVL.